The rows below give T cell receptor beta chains drawn from one sample of a study of T cell responses to AZD1222 COVID-19 vaccine. TCRdb keeps only in-frame clones here, not all; method: immunoSEQ multiplex PCR. Here the sample spans about 120,000 clones, around 90% being singletons. The material was peripheral blood, obtained on day 0 of AZD1222 vaccination. The receptor source for this set is an adult in good health. Both conserved end residues are part of each CDR3. Each record gives: V gene, D gene, clone size, J gene, CDR3 DNA, CDR3 protein. The D gene is left open where the match is weak. Clone size is not always given. Where it is, it says once, few, many or a class for expanded clones.

V: TRBV3-1/TRBV3-2
D: NA
size: NA
J: TRBJ2-3
DNA: TGTGCCAGCAGCCAAGGTACAGCTAGGGGGATGCAGTATTTT
CDR3: CASSQGTARGMQYF

V: TRBV28
D: TRBD2
size: NA
J: TRBJ2-7
DNA: TGTGCCAGTAGCGGGCTTCCAGGGCACGAGCAGTACTTC
CDR3: CASSGLPGHEQYF

V: TRBV7-3
D: TRBD2
size: NA
J: TRBJ2-3
DNA: TGTGCCAGCAGCAGAGGACTAGCGGGAGCTGGAGATACGCAGTATTTT
CDR3: CASSRGLAGAGDTQYF

V: TRBV18
D: NA
size: NA
J: TRBJ1-6
DNA: TGTGCCAGCTCACTTAAGGCCAGAAATAATTCACCCCTCCACTTT
CDR3: CASSLKARNNSPLHF

V: TRBV9
D: NA
size: NA
J: TRBJ2-1
DNA: TGTGCCAGCAGCGTACTCCGGACAACCGAGCAGTTCTTC
CDR3: CASSVLRTTEQFF

V: TRBV7-9
D: NA
size: NA
J: TRBJ1-1
DNA: TGTGCCAGCAGCCGCCAGGGTGGGAACACTGAAGCTTTCTTT
CDR3: CASSRQGGNTEAFF

V: TRBV5-1
D: NA
size: NA
J: TRBJ1-1
DNA: TGCGCCAGCAGCTTGGTCTCCGGTTTTACTGAAGCTTTCTTT
CDR3: CASSLVSGFTEAFF

V: TRBV11-2
D: NA
size: NA
J: TRBJ2-1
DNA: TGTGCCAGCAGCTTAGCGGGGGAAGGGAATGAGCAGTTCTTC
CDR3: CASSLAGEGNEQFF

V: TRBV11-2
D: NA
size: few
J: TRBJ2-2
DNA: TGTGCCAGCAGCCCCGTCGGGCTGAACACCGGGGAGCTGTTTTTT
CDR3: CASSPVGLNTGELFF

V: TRBV11-2
D: NA
size: NA
J: TRBJ2-7
DNA: TGTGCCAGCAGCCCACAGGGTAATGAGCAGTACTTC
CDR3: CASSPQGNEQYF

V: TRBV15
D: NA
size: NA
J: TRBJ2-3
DNA: TGTGCCACCAGCAGAGGAGGGGCCCGCACAGATACGCAGTATTTT
CDR3: CATSRGGARTDTQYF

V: TRBV4-1
D: NA
size: NA
J: TRBJ1-5
DNA: TGCGCCAGCAGCCTTATAGACATGGGCATCTCAAAGGGGCCCCAGCATTTT
CDR3: CASSLIDMGISKGPQHF

V: TRBV28
D: NA
size: NA
J: TRBJ2-1
DNA: TGTGCCAGCAGTACCCCAGTCACGAACCCCCCCTACAATGAGCAGTTCTTC
CDR3: CASSTPVTNPPYNEQFF

V: TRBV9
D: TRBD1
size: NA
J: TRBJ2-3
DNA: TGTGCCAGCAACGCACGGGGACAGAGCACAGATACGCAGTATTTT
CDR3: CASNARGQSTDTQYF

V: TRBV5-1
D: TRBD2
size: once
J: TRBJ2-3
DNA: TGCGCCAGCAGCTTGGGACTAGCGGGGACGATCGTGGTTGATACGCAGTATTTT
CDR3: CASSLGLAGTIVVDTQYF

V: TRBV11-2
D: NA
size: NA
J: TRBJ1-6
DNA: TGTGCCAGCAGCTTAGACGGTCCCCCGAGCTCCTATAATTCACCCCTCCACTTT
CDR3: CASSLDGPPSSYNSPLHF

V: TRBV7-6
D: NA
size: NA
J: TRBJ2-3
DNA: TGTGCCAGCAGACAGCAGGGAATTGCAGCAGATACGCAGTATTTT
CDR3: CASRQQGIAADTQYF

V: TRBV6-6
D: NA
size: NA
J: TRBJ2-1
DNA: TGTGCCACCCGAAGCATTAGGGGTGACAATGAGCAGTTCTTC
CDR3: CATRSIRGDNEQFF

V: TRBV7-2
D: NA
size: NA
J: TRBJ2-2
DNA: TGTGCCAGCAGCCCGAGGTGGGGGAACGCCGGGGAGCTGTTTTTT
CDR3: CASSPRWGNAGELFF

V: TRBV19
D: NA
size: NA
J: TRBJ2-1
DNA: TGTGCCAGTAGTATGGGGCAGGGAAGGAACAATGAGCAGTTCTTC
CDR3: CASSMGQGRNNEQFF